The clone carrying this T cell receptor beta chain was detected a few times. Its antigen is unknown. The sample belongs to a study of human T cells and chemical hapten exposure. Study-level findings and limits: Expanded TCR sets contained significantly more large CDR3 similarity clusters than controls.

There are 13 residues in the CDR3. In germline, CDR1 is MDHEN, CDR2 SYDVKM. V lost 3 bases and J lost 5, with 8 bases in between. Indicated time point: patch test 2, 6 weeks after DPC sensitization. As for treatment: therapeutic diphenylcyclopropenone sensitization with weekly scalp DPC. TCRdb used MiXCR to reprocess the RACE reads, holding one entry per CDR3 protein. The table has under 90,000 distinct CDR3 sequences, over 6.5% seen once; the top ten hold approximately 3.7%. The receptor was derived from a woman between 45 and 60 years old with alopecia areata. Some clones in this sample may be carry-over from other donors' samples. Sample: whole blood, taken in connection with sensitization to the hapten diphenylcyclopropenone (DPC). The genes are TRBV28 and TRBJ2-1; D unclear. CDR3 region: CASSLGRNNEQFF. The CDR3 bases are TGTGCCAGCAGTTTGGGCCGCAACAATGAGCAGTTCTTC.